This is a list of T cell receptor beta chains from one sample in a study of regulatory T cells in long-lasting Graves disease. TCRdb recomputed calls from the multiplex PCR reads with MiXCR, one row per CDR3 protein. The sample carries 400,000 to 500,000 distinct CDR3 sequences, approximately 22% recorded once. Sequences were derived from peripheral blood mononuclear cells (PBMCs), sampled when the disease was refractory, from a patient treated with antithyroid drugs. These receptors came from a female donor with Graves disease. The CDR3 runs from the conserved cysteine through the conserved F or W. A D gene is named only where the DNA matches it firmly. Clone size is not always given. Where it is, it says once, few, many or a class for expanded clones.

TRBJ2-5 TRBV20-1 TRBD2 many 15 TGCAGTGCTAGACCCGAGCGGGAGCGGTTAGAGACCCAGTACTTC CSARPERERLETQYF
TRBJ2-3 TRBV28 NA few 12 TGTGCCAGCACGAGGGTTGGGGATACGCAGTATTTT CASTRVGDTQYF
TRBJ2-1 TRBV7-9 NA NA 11 TGTGCCAGCAGCTTTGCCAATGAGCAGTTCTTC CASSFANEQFF
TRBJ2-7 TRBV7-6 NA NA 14 TGTGCCAGCAGCCCAGAGACAGGACCCTACGAGCAGTACTTC CASSPETGPYEQYF
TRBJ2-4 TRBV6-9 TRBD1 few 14 TGTGCCAGCAGTTCAGGGACAGTTCGGAACATTCAGTACTTC CASSSGTVRNIQYF
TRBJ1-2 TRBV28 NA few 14 TGTGCCAGCAGTTTGGGCCCGGCGGGACGTGGCTACACCTTC CASSLGPAGRGYTF
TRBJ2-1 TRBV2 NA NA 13 TGTGCCAGCAGTGAAACAGTCTACAATGAGCAGTTCTTC CASSETVYNEQFF
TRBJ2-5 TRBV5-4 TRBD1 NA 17 TGTGCCAGCAGCTCGCCGGGACAGGGGGCGCTCGGAGAGACCCAGTACTTC CASSSPGQGALGETQYF
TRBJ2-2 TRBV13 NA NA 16 TGTGCCAGCAGCTTAGGCCTCCGGGGTGACACCGGGGAGCTGTTTTTT CASSLGLRGDTGELFF
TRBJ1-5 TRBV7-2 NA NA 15 TGTGCCAGCAGCGCGTTCGGGGAAACCAATCAGCCCCAGCATTTT CASSAFGETNQPQHF
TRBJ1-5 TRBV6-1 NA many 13 TGTGCCAGCAACCCCACGGGCAATCAGCCCCAGCATTTT CASNPTGNQPQHF
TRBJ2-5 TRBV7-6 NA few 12 TGTGCCAGCAGCTTCCCTCAGGGGACCCAGTACTTC CASSFPQGTQYF
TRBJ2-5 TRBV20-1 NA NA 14 TGCAGTGCCCCCCCCCGAGCCTACCAAGAGACCCAGTACTTC CSAPPRAYQETQYF
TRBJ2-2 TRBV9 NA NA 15 TGTGCCAGCAGCGTAGAGCAGGCGGGAACCGGGGAGCTGTTTTTT CASSVEQAGTGELFF
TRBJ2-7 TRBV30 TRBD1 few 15 TGTGCCTGGAACTCCGGGACAGGGGTCCCCTACGAGCAGTACTTC CAWNSGTGVPYEQYF
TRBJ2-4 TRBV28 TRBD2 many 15 TGTGCCAGCAGTCCCATTCGGGGGGGGGGAAACATTCAGTACTTC CASSPIRGGGNIQYF
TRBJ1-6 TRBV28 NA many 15 TGTGCCAGCAGGTCCCTAAGAGCCTATAATTCACCCCTCCACTTT CASRSLRAYNSPLHF
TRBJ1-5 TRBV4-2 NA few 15 TGTGCCAGCAGCCAGAGGGGCAACTCAAATCAGCCCCAGCATTTT CASSQRGNSNQPQHF
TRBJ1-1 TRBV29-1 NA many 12 TGCAGCGCGAGTATACAGGGCACTGAAGCTTTCTTT CSASIQGTEAFF
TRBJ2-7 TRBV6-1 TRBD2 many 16 TGTGCCAGCAGCGTAGCGGGAGGGTCTCGGTCCTACGAGCAGTACTTC CASSVAGGSRSYEQYF
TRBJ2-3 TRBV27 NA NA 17 TGTGCCAGCACCGGGAGGATTACAGGGGGAAGCACAGATACGCAGTATTTT CASTGRITGGSTDTQYF
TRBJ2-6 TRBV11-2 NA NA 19 TGTGCCAGCAGCTTAGTATTCAGGTCCTCTACGTCTGGGGCCAACGTCCTGACTTTC CASSLVFRSSTSGANVLTF
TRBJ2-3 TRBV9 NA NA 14 TGTGCCAGCAGCCCCAGTGATTCGGCAGATACGCAGTATTTT CASSPSDSADTQYF
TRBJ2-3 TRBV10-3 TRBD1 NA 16 TGTGCCATCAGAGCTCCCGGGACAGGGGAAACAGATACGCAGTATTTT CAIRAPGTGETDTQYF
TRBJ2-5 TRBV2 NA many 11 TGTGCCAGCAGTGATTCGGAGACCCAGTACTTC CASSDSETQYF
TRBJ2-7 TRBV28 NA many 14 TGTGCCAGCAGTTTACGGCAGGGATCCAGCGAGCAGTACTTC CASSLRQGSSEQYF
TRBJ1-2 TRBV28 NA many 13 TGTGCCAGCAGTTATGAACGGACGCATGGCTACACCTTC CASSYERTHGYTF
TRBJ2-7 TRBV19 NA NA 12 TGTGCCAGTAGTGACTCGGTCTACGAGCAGTACTTC CASSDSVYEQYF
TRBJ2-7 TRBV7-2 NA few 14 TGTGCCAGCAGCTTAGCTAGGGGGAGTGAAGAGCAGTACTTC CASSLARGSEEQYF
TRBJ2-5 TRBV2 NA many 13 TGTGCCAGCACCGGGACCACCAGGGAGACCCAGTACTTC CASTGTTRETQYF
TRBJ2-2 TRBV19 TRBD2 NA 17 TGTGCCAGTAGTAGCCCGATAGCGGGACCCTATACCGGGGAGCTGTTTTTT CASSSPIAGPYTGELFF
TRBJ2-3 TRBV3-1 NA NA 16 TGTGCCAGCAGCCAAGAAGCGTCCCCTGGCGTGGATACGCAGTATTTT CASSQEASPGVDTQYF
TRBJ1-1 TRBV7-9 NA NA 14 TGTGCCAGCAGCTTAGGTGGGGACCTGCCTGAAGCTTTCTTT CASSLGGDLPEAFF
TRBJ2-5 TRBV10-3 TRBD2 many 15 TGTGCCATCAGTGAGTCGACACTAGCGCAAGAGACCCAGTACTTC CAISESTLAQETQYF
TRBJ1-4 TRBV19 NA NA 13 TGTGCCAGTGTCGCGGGAACTAATGAAAAACTGTTTTTT CASVAGTNEKLFF
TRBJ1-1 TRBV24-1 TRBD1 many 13 TGTGCCACCTCAGGGGGCCGGAGCACTGAAGCTTTCTTT CATSGGRSTEAFF
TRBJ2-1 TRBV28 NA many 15 TGTGCCAGCAGTTTTGGGATGAGCTCCTACAATGAGCAGTTCTTC CASSFGMSSYNEQFF
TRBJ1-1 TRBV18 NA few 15 TGTGCCAGCTCACCGGATACAGTCCCCCTCGGGGAAGCTTTCTTT CASSPDTVPLGEAFF
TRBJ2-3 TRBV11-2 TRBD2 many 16 TGTGCCAGCAGCCCCCGGACTAGCGGGAGGATGGATACGCAGTATTTT CASSPRTSGRMDTQYF
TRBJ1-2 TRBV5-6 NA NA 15 TGTGCCAGCAGCTTGGACTATACAGTAGGAAAGAGGGATACCTTC CASSLDYTVGKRDTF
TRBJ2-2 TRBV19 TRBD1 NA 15 TGTGCCAGTAGTATCGACAGGGGGCTAATCGGGGAGCTGTTTTTT CASSIDRGLIGELFF
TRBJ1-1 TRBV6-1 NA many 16 TGTGCCAGCAGTGAAAGTCCGGGCAGAAGAAACACTGAAGCTTTCTTT CASSESPGRRNTEAFF
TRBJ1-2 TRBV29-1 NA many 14 TGCAGCGTAGACGGGGGCAGGTCCAACTATGGCTACACCTTC CSVDGGRSNYGYTF
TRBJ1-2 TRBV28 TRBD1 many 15 TGTGCCAGCAGTTTTGAGGACAGGGGGCTGTATGGCTACACCTTC CASSFEDRGLYGYTF